The 5 T cell receptor beta chains below all came from one sample that was sequenced in a study of blood T cell repertoires in COVID-19. Repertoires were generated with immunoSEQ multiplex PCR, while TCRdb's copy carries only in-frame clones and drops some. The data show about 210,000 clones, almost 85% seen once. Sequenced input: peripheral blood. The receptors shown here come from a woman aged 40 to 50 with acute or convalescent COVID-19.

The chain carries TRBV7-9 and TRBJ1-1, with 10 bases matching TRBD1. Germline CDR1 is SEHNR and CDR2 is FQNEAQ (reference sequence). Trimming at V came to 0 bases and at J to 2 bases, leaving 9 bases not matched to a gene. The CDR3 extends over 18 amino acids. CDR3 bases: TGTGCCAGCAGCTTAGCGCCGGGACAGGGGTCCTCCAACACTGAAGCTTTCTTT. As protein: CASSLAPGQGSSNTEAFF.

The rearrangement uses TRBV6-5 and TRBJ1-6; 10 bases line up with TRBD1. Germline V gives CDR1 MNHEY, CDR2 SVGAGI. This CDR3 has 15 residues. The J segment lost 8 bases and the V segment lost 2 bases, leaving 3 bases of the junction unmatched. The CDR3 DNA reads as TGTGCCAGCAGTTACGGGGACAGGGGAGATTCACCCCTCCACTTT. Amino acid sequence: CASSYGDRGDSPLHF.

The gene calls are TRBV19 and TRBJ2-2; 7 bases align to TRBD2. The germline V gene encodes CDR1 LNHDA and CDR2 SQIVND (reference sequence). The CDR3 has 14 residues. Germline trimming cut 5 bases from V and 8 bases from J; bases unmatched to any gene: 8. CDR3 in DNA: TGTGCCAGTAGTTCTAGCGGTAATGAAGGGGAGCTGTTTTTT. Protein sequence: CASSSSGNEGELFF.

The rearrangement uses TRBV4-1 and TRBJ1-2; D perhaps matches TRBD1 (5 bases). The CDR3 is made up of 20 amino acids. Trimming pared 0 bases from V and 8 bases from J, leaving 31 bases between. Germline CDR1 MGHRA, CDR2 YSYEKL. CDR3 sequence reads: CASSQDRGLTAASLAGGYTF. The CDR3 DNA follows: TGCGCCAGCAGCCAAGATCGGGGCCTAACCGCTGCGAGTTTGGCGGGAGGCTACACCTTC.

This clone was picked up a small number of times. The rearrangement links TRBV9 to TRBJ2-3, with 7 bases aligning to TRBD2. Germline loops: CDR1 SGDLS, CDR2 YYNGEE. Losses at the gene ends were 0 bases for V and 4 bases for J; bases not matched to a gene: 11. This CDR3 is built from 17 residues. In DNA form, the CDR3 reads TGTGCCAGCAGCGTAGAGATAGGCGGGAGTCTTGCAGATACGCAGTATTTT. Protein sequence: CASSVEIGGSLADTQYF.